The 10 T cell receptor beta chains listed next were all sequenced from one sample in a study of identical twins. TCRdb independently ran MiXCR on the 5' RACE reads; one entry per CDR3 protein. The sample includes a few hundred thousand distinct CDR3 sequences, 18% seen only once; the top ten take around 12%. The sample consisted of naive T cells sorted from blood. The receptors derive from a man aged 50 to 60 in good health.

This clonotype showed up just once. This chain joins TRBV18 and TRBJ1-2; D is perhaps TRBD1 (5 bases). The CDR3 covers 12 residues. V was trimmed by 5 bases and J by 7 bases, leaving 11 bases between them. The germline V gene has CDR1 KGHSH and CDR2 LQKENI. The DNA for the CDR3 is TGTGCCAGCTCATCTCCAGGGTCTGGCTACACCTTC. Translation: CASSSPGSGYTF.

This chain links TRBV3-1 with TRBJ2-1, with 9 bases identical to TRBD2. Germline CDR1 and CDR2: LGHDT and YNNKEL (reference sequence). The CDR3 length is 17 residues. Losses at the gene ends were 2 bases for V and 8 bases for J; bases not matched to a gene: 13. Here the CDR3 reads CASSQRVAGARRDEQFF. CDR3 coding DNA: TGTGCCAGCAGCCAAAGAGTAGCGGGGGCCCGTCGAGATGAGCAGTTCTTC.

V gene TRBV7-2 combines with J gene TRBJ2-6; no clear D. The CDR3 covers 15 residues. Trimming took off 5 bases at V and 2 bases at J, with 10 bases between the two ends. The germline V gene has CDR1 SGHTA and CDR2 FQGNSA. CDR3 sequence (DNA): TGTGCCAGCAGCCTAAGGTTCCCTGGGGCCAACGTCCTGACTTTC. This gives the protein CASSLRFPGANVLTF. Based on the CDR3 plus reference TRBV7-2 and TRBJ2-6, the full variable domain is GAGVSQSPSNKVTEKGKDVELRCDPISGHTALYWYRQSLGQGLEFLIYFQGNSAPDKSGLPSDRFSAERTGGSVSTLTIQRTQQEDSAVYLCASSLRFPGANVLTFGAGSRLTVL.

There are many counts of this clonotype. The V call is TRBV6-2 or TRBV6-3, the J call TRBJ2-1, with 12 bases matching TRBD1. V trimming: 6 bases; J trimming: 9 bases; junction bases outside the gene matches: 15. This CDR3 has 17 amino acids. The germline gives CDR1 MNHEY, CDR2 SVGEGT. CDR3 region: CASRPTRSGTGGGEQFF. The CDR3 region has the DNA TGTGCCAGCAGACCTACTCGCTCCGGGACAGGGGGCGGTGAGCAGTTCTTC.

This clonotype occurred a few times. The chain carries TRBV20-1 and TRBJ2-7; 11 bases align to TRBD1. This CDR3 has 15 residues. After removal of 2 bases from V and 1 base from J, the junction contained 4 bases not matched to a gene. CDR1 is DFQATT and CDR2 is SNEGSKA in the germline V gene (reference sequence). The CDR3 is CSARTGQGVSYEQYF. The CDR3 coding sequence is TGCAGTGCTAGAACGGGACAGGGGGTTTCCTACGAGCAGTACTTC.

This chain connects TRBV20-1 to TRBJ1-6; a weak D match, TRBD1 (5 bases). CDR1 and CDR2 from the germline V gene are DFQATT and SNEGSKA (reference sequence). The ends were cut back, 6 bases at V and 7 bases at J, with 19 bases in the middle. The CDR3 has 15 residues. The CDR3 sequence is CSANLREGRNSPLHF. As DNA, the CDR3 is TGCAGTGCCAACCTCCGGGAGGGGAGAAATTCACCCCTCCACTTT.

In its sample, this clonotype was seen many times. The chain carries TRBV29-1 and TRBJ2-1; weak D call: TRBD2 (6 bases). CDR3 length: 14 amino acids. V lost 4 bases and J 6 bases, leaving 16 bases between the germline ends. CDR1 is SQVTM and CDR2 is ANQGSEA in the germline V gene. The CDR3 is CSVGPRTGLNEQFF. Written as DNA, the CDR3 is TGCAGCGTTGGGCCCCGGACGGGACTCAATGAGCAGTTCTTC.

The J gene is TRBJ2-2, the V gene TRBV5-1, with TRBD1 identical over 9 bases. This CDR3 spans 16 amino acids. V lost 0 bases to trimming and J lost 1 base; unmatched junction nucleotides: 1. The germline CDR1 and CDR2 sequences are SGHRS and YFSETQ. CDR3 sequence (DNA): TGCGCCAGCAGCTTGGCGGGACAGGGGAACACCGGGGAGCTGTTTTTT. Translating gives CASSLAGQGNTGELFF.

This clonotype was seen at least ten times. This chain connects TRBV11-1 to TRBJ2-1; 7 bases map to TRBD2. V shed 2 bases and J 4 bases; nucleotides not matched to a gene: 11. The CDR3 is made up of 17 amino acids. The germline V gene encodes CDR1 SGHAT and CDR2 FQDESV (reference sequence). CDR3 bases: TGTGCCAGCAGCTTATGGACACCAGGGAGGGGATACAATGAGCAGTTCTTC. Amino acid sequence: CASSLWTPGRGYNEQFF.

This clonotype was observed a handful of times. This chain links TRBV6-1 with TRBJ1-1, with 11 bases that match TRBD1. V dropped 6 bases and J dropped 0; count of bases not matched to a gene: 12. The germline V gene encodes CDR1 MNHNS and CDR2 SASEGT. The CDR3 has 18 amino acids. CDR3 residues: CASRFRPGTGGMNTEAFF. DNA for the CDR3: TGTGCCAGCAGATTCAGACCGGGGACAGGGGGGATGAACACTGAAGCTTTCTTT.